This T cell receptor beta chain was identified during a study of blood T cells in healthy people across ages. Study findings and constraints: Diversity was higher, and naive CD4+ cells more numerous, in long-lived donors than in aged donors.

V was clipped by 1 base and J by 4 bases, with 10 bases between them. CDR3 length: 14 residues. Germline assignment: CDR1 PRHDT and CDR2 FYEKMQ (reference sequence). A second PCR, run for roughly 7 to 11 cycles, used a sample-barcoded 5' primer plus a J-beta primer mix. TCRdb re-called the 5' RACE reads through MiXCR, storing one row per CDR3 protein. The table lists some 1.4 million distinct CDR3 sequences, around 42% of them singletons. This clonotype was recorded a few times. Its target is not known. A minimum of 7 million PBMCs was isolated per sample. The specimen was blood. The receptor's source is a woman aged 18-29 years in good health. J is TRBJ1-2 and V is TRBV13; D call uncertain. The CDR3 nucleotides read TGTGCCAGCAGCTTAGCGACGGCCGTCTATGGCTACACCTTC. Its translation: CASSLATAVYGYTF.